The rows below give T cell receptor beta chains drawn from one sample of a study of beta chain features in type 1 diabetes. Some clones are missing from TCRdb's copy, which holds only in-frame ones; the method was immunoSEQ multiplex PCR. The table has 200,000 to 300,000 clones, roughly 20% seen once. The sample taken for sequencing was naive CD4+ T cells from blood. Receptors originate from a woman between 40 and 55 years old with type 1 diabetes. Both conserved end residues are part of each CDR3. D genes are given only for firm matches. Size values are once, few and many counts, or a class for expanded clones, and some rows have none.

j_call d_call clone_size v_call cdr3_nt cdr3_aa
TRBJ2-7 NA few TRBV18 TGTGCCAGCTCACCCTTAAACTACGAGCAGTACTTC CASSPLNYEQYF
TRBJ1-6 NA few TRBV9 TGTGCCAGCAGCGTAGCTTCCAGGGGAGATTCACCCCTCCACTTT CASSVASRGDSPLHF
TRBJ1-5 NA NA TRBV5-6 TGTGCCAGCAGCTTGGACCGCGGGGTTCAGCCCCAGCATTTT CASSLDRGVQPQHF
TRBJ2-5 NA NA TRBV7-2 TGTGCCAGCAGCGCGGACAGCGCGGATCAAGAGACCCAGTACTTC CASSADSADQETQYF
TRBJ2-1 TRBD2 few TRBV7-9 TGTGCCAGCAGCTTCGGACTAGCGGGAGATGAGCAGTTCTTC CASSFGLAGDEQFF
TRBJ2-5 TRBD1 few TRBV14 TGTGCCAGCAGCCAAGGGACAGGGGATGGAGAGACCCAGTACTTC CASSQGTGDGETQYF
TRBJ1-2 TRBD1 once TRBV2 TGTGCCAGCCTATATAGACAGGGGGCGGAGAATGGCTACACCTTC CASLYRQGAENGYTF
TRBJ1-2 NA few TRBV29-1 TGCAGCGCTTCTCGGGCGGGGGGCACGGAAGGCTACACCTTC CSASRAGGTEGYTF
TRBJ1-4 NA few TRBV28 TGTGCCAGCAGTCCCCCCAGGGGAACTAATGAAAAACTGTTTTTT CASSPPRGTNEKLFF
TRBJ2-3 NA few TRBV14 TGTGCCAGCAGCCACCCTGGCCTCACAGATACGCAGTATTTT CASSHPGLTDTQYF
TRBJ2-7 NA few TRBV2 TGTGCCAGCTCTTCGGGTGGCCTGGTTTTCTTC CASSSGGLVFF
TRBJ2-1 TRBD2 few TRBV2 TGTGCCAGCCTTCGGGCGGGGGATGAGCAGTTCTTC CASLRAGDEQFF